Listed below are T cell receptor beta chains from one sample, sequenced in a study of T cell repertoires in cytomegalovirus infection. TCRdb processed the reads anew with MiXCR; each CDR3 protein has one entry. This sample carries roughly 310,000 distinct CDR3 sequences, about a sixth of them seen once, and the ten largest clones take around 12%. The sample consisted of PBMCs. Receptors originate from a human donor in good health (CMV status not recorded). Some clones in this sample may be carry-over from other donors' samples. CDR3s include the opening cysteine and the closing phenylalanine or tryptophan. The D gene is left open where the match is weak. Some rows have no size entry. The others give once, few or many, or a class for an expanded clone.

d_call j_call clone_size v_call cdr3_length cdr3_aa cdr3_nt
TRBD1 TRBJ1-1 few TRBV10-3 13 CAIRGQLNTEAFF TGTGCCATCAGGGGACAGCTGAACACTGAAGCTTTCTTT
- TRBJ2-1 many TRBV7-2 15 CASSLGTAPANEQFF TGTGCCAGCAGCTTAGGTACGGCTCCTGCCAATGAGCAGTTCTTC
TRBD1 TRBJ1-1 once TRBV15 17 CATSRGNRGSLNTEAFF TGTGCCACCAGCAGGGGAAACAGGGGGTCCCTGAACACTGAAGCTTTCTTT
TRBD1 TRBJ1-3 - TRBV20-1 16 CSARAPTGGTGNTIYF TGCAGTGCTAGAGCTCCGACAGGGGGCACGGGAAACACCATATATTTT
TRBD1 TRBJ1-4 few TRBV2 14 CASSMGQGNEKLFF TGTGCCAGCAGTATGGGACAGGGGAATGAAAAACTGTTTTTT
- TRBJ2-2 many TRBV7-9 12 CASSSPTGELFF TGTGCCAGCAGCTCCCCGACCGGGGAGCTGTTTTTT
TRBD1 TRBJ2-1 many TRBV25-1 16 CASSGPRGSSYNEQFF TGTGCCAGCAGTGGGCCCAGGGGGAGCTCCTACAATGAGCAGTTCTTC
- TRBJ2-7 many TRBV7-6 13 CASSPTGSYEQYF TGTGCCAGCAGCCCTACAGGGTCCTACGAGCAGTACTTC
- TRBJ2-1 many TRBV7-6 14 CASSPGNGPNEQFF TGTGCCAGCAGCCCCGGCAATGGGCCAAATGAGCAGTTCTTC
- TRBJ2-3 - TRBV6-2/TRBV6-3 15 CASRWTARSTDTQYF TGTGCCAGCCGGTGGACTGCCCGGAGCACAGATACGCAGTATTTT
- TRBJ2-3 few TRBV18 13 CASSDRVPDTQYF TGTGCCAGCTCAGACCGGGTACCAGATACGCAGTATTTT
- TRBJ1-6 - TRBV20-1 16 CSARADRPPGDSPLHF TGCAGTGCTAGAGCTGACAGGCCACCGGGGGATTCACCCCTCCACTTT
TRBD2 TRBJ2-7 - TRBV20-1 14 CSAKGGTSGYEQYF TGCAGTGCTAAAGGGGGGACTAGCGGTTACGAGCAGTACTTC
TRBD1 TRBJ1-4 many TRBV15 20 CATSREGGLPGQGSREKLFF TGTGCCACCAGCAGAGAGGGGGGCCTCCCGGGACAGGGAAGTCGCGAAAAACTGTTTTTT
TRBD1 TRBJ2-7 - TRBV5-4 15 CASSFDRDTAYEQYF TGTGCCAGCAGCTTTGACAGGGACACCGCCTACGAGCAGTACTTC
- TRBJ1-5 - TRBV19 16 CASTPGSKNSNQPQHF TGTGCCAGTACCCCGGGCTCAAAGAATAGCAATCAGCCCCAGCATTTT
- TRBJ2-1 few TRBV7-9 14 CASSLEQGWDEQFF TGTGCCAGCAGCTTAGAGCAGGGGTGGGATGAGCAGTTCTTC
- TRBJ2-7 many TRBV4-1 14 CASSRRAPYYEQYF TGCGCCAGCAGCCGCCGGGCCCCCTACTACGAGCAGTACTTC
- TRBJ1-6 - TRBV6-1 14 CASSPDRQGSPLHF TGTGCCAGCAGCCCCGACAGGCAAGGTTCACCCCTCCACTTT
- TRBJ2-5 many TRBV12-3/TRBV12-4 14 CASSSQGQGETQYF TGTGCCAGCAGTAGCCAGGGCCAGGGAGAGACCCAGTACTTC
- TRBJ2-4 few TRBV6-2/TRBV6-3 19 CASSLPSRGTPIEKNIQYF TGTGCCAGCAGTTTACCATCACGGGGGACTCCCATTGAAAAAAACATTCAGTACTTC
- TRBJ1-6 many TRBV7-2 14 CASSLVQGDSPLHF TGTGCCAGCAGCTTAGTGCAGGGAGATTCACCCCTCCACTTT
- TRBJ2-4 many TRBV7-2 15 CASSFNVGRAYIQYF TGTGCCAGCAGCTTTAACGTTGGTAGGGCGTACATTCAGTACTTC
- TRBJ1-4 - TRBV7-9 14 CASSSSEGNEKLFF TGTGCCAGCAGCTCATCCGAGGGGAATGAAAAACTGTTTTTT
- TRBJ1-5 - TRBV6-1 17 CASSEALAGRSNQPQHF TGTGCCAGCAGTGAAGCGCTGGCGGGGAGGAGCAATCAGCCCCAGCATTTT
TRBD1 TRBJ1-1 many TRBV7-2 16 CASSTSPGGPRPEAFF TGTGCCAGCAGCACCTCTCCAGGGGGCCCAAGGCCCGAAGCTTTCTTT
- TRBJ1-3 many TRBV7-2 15 CASSPQGLAGNTIYF TGTGCCAGCAGTCCTCAGGGTTTAGCTGGAAACACCATATATTTT
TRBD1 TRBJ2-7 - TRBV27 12 CASRTGGNEQYF TGTGCCAGCCGAACAGGGGGTAACGAGCAGTACTTC
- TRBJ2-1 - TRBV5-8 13 CASSGGGLLEQFF TGTGCCAGCTCCGGCGGGGGCCTTCTTGAGCAGTTCTTC
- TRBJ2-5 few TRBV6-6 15 CASSYVLINEETQYF TGTGCCAGCAGTTACGTTTTGATAAACGAGGAGACCCAGTACTTC
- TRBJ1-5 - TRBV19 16 CASSPMDGPTNQPQHF TGTGCCAGTAGCCCTATGGATGGACCGACCAATCAGCCCCAGCATTTT
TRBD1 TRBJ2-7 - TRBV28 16 CASSPMLSGTGVEQYF TGTGCCAGCAGTCCCATGCTCTCCGGGACAGGGGTCGAGCAGTACTTC
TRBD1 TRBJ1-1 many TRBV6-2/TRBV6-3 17 CASSGTRGFGLNTEAFF TGTGCCAGCAGTGGGACCAGGGGGTTCGGTCTGAACACTGAAGCTTTCTTT
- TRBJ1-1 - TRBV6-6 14 CAGGGGLGNTEAFF TGTGCCGGCGGGGGGGGGCTGGGGAACACTGAAGCTTTCTTT
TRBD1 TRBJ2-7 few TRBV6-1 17 CASSSQVGTGETYEQYF TGTGCCAGCAGTTCCCAAGTGGGGACAGGGGAGACCTACGAGCAGTACTTC
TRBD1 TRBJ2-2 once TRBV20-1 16 CSATDPTGANTGELFF TGCAGTGCTACTGATCCTACAGGGGCGAACACCGGGGAGCTGTTTTTT
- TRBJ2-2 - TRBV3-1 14 CASSKGTDTGELFF TGTGCCAGCAGTAAGGGTACGGACACCGGGGAGCTGTTTTTT
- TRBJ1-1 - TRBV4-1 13 CASSQRGGTEAFF TGCGCCAGCAGCCAAAGGGGTGGCACTGAAGCTTTCTTT
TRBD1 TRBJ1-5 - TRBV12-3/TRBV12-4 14 CASSRDRINQPQHF TGTGCCAGCAGTCGGGACAGGATCAATCAGCCCCAGCATTTT
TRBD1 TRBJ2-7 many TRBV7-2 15 CASSYAGTVGREQYF TGTGCCAGCAGCTATGCCGGGACAGTGGGCCGCGAGCAGTACTTC
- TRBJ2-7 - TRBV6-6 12 CASSPSYLEQYF TGTGCCAGCAGTCCTTCTTACCTTGAGCAGTACTTC
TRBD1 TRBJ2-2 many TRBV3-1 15 CASSLPGQGTGELFF TGTGCCAGCAGCCTGCCGGGACAGGGGACCGGGGAGCTGTTTTTT
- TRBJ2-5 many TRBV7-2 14 CASSLGGAPETQYF TGTGCCAGCAGCTTAGGCGGCGCTCCGGAGACCCAGTACTTC
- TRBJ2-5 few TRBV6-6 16 CASSYPWQGITETQYF TGTGCCAGCAGTTACCCTTGGCAGGGAATCACAGAGACCCAGTACTTC
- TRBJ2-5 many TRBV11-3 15 CASSLYGRAGETQYF TGTGCCAGCAGCTTATATGGACGGGCGGGAGAGACCCAGTACTTC